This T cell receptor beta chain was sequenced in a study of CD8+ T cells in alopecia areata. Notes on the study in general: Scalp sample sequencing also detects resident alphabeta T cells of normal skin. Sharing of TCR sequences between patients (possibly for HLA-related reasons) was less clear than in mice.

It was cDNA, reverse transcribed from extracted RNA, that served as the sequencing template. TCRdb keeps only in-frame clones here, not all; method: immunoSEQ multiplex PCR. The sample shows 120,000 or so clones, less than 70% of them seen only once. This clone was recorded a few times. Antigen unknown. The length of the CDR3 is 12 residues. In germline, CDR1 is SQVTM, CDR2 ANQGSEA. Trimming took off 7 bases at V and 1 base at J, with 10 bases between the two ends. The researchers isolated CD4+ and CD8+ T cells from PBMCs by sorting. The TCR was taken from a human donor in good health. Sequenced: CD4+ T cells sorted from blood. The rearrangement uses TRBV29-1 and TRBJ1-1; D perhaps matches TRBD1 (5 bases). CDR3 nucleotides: TGCAGCGCGGGGACTCCGAACACTGAAGCTTTCTTT. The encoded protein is CSAGTPNTEAFF. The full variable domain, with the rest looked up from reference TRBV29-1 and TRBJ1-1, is SAVISQKPSRDICQRGTSLTIQCQVDSQVTMMFWYRQQPGQSLTLIATANQGSEATYESGFVIDKFPISRPNLTFSTLTVSNMSPEDSSIYLCSAGTPNTEAFFGQGTRLTVV.